A single sample is the source of the 19 T cell receptor beta chains below, sequenced in a study of blood T cells in healthy people across ages. A second PCR, run for about 7 to 11 cycles, used a sample-barcoded 5' primer plus a J-beta primer mix. TCRdb reprocessed the 5' RACE reads with MiXCR, giving one entry per CDR3 protein. The profile shows about 900,000 distinct CDR3 sequences, approximately 49% of them singletons. Sequenced: blood. The receptors come from a young man in good health.

There are a few counts of this clonotype. The genes are TRBV24-1 and TRBJ1-6, with D possibly matching TRBD1 (5 bases). V was shortened by 8 bases and J by 9 bases, with 19 bases between the two germline ends. CDR3 length equals 15 residues. CDR1 KGHDR and CDR2 SFDVKD come from the germline V gene. CDR3 nucleotide sequence: TGTGCCACCACCAGCGGCCTGCAGGGCCCTTCACCCCTCCACTTT. Translated: CATTSGLQGPSPLHF.

The table lists this clonotype with many counts. Germline and junction disagree at one end, which may indicate a read error. This rearrangement joins TRBV5-1 to TRBJ2-7; the D gene is possibly TRBD2 (5 bases). CDR3 length equals 12 residues. CDR1 and CDR2 from the germline V gene are SGHRS and YFSETQ. Here the CDR3 reads CASSSGAYEQYF. DNA for the CDR3: TGTGCCAGCAGTTCCGGGGCCTACGAGCAGTACTTC.

Notes on this clonotype: Compared with germline, one end of the junction differs, possibly owing to a read error. The V and J genes are TRBV10-2 and TRBJ2-1; tentative D call: TRBD2 (6 bases). Germline assignment: CDR1 WSHSY and CDR2 SAAADI. CDR3 length: 15 residues. CDR3 in amino acids: CASSESGVGNNGQFF. The CDR3 nucleotides read TGCGCCAGCAGTGAATCGGGGGTGGGGAACAATGGGCAGTTCTTC.

This clonotype was observed a few times. The chain joins TRBV7-2 to TRBJ2-7; unclear D gene. The CDR3 is made up of 14 amino acids. The V end was cut by 1 base, the J end by 5 bases, with 12 bases between. Germline V CDR1 and CDR2: SGHTA, FQGNSA. The CDR3 DNA follows: TGTGCCAGCAGCTTAGGGCCTGAAAAGAACGAGCAGTACTTC. This codes for CASSLGPEKNEQYF.

The gene calls are TRBV4-2 and TRBJ2-1; D remains unclear. The CDR3 spans 15 residues. Trimming shortened V by 4 bases and J by 7 bases, and 17 bases separated the two germline ends. Germline CDR1 and CDR2: LGHNA and YNFKEQ. CDR3 bases: TGTGCCAGCAGCCGAGAGATGGGTGGGATGAATGAGCAGTTCTTC. It yields the protein CASSREMGGMNEQFF.

The V call is TRBV2, the J call TRBJ1-2; D is uncertain. The CDR3 covers 14 residues. Between the trimmed V and J ends, which lost 3 bases and 4 bases, there was a span of 12 bases. Germline values: CDR1 SNHLY, CDR2 FYNNEI. The CDR3 is CASSDRGRAYGYTF. CDR3 bases: TGTGCCAGCAGTGATAGAGGGCGCGCCTATGGCTACACCTTC.

This clonotype was counted ten times or more. This CDR3 reads CASSLTDTYEQYF. CDR3 nucleotides: TGTGCCAGCAGTCTTACGGACACCTACGAGCAGTACTTC. J is TRBJ2-7 and V is TRBV12-3 or TRBV12-4; possibly TRBD1 for D (5 bases). Trimming took off 5 bases at V and 2 bases at J, with 10 bases between the two ends. This CDR3 is 13 amino acids long.

The CDR3 coding sequence is TGTGCCACCTCCGGGACAGAGATAATCTACGAGCAGTACTTC. This sequence encodes CATSGTEIIYEQYF. V is TRBV28 and J is TRBJ2-7, with 7 bases aligning to TRBD1. This CDR3 is built from 14 residues. The V and J ends lost 10 bases and 3 bases, in that order; junction bases with no gene match: 12. Germline loops: CDR1 MDHEN, CDR2 SYDVKM.

The chain has TRBV27 and TRBJ1-2; 9 nucleotides line up with TRBD1. Germline loops: CDR1 MNHEY, CDR2 SMNVEV (reference sequence). The CDR3 is 18 amino acids. V lost 0 bases and J lost 2; bases outside the gene matches: 10. The CDR3 protein is CASSLSGTGKTSNYGYTF. The CDR3 coding sequence is TGTGCCAGCAGTTTATCGGGGACAGGGAAAACCAGCAACTATGGCTACACCTTC.

This clonotype was observed a single time. The chain employs TRBV6-1 and TRBJ2-4; 7 nucleotides align to TRBD1. The J call is uncertain, as TRBJ2-7 better fits the DNA end. This CDR3 has 16 residues. From germline, CDR1 is MNHNS and CDR2 SASEGT. CDR3 in amino acids: CASRLRQGQVENEQYF. For the CDR3, the DNA is TGTGCCAGCAGACTTCGACAGGGCCAAGTTGAGAACGAGCAGTACTTC.

The chain links TRBV29-1 to TRBJ2-3; D not certain. V was clipped by 6 bases and J by 6 bases, with 13 bases between them. The CDR3 length is 12 residues. In germline, CDR1 is SQVTM, CDR2 ANQGSEA. For the CDR3, the DNA is TGCAGCGTCGATACTTCGAGGGATACGCAGTATTTT. It is translated as CSVDTSRDTQYF.

This clonotype was counted only a few times. V is TRBV20-1 and J is TRBJ2-7; 11 nucleotides agree with TRBD2. The V segment lost 6 bases and the J segment 6 bases; nucleotides outside the gene matches: 7. Germline V gene sequence: CDR1 DFQATT, CDR2 SNEGSKA (reference sequence). The CDR3 has 13 amino acids. Here the CDR3 reads CSASSGGASEQYF. CDR3 bases: TGCAGTGCCAGTAGCGGGGGGGCATCCGAGCAGTACTTC.

The chain uses TRBV28 and TRBJ2-1; D perhaps matches TRBD1 (5 bases). This CDR3 comprises 15 residues. Trimming took off 0 bases at V and 5 bases at J, with 11 bases between the two ends. Germline lookup yields CDR1 MDHEN and CDR2 SYDVKM. The CDR3 spells CASSLWGPTNNEQFF. CDR3 sequence (DNA): TGTGCCAGCAGTTTATGGGGGCCGACCAACAATGAGCAGTTCTTC.

The chain uses TRBV5-1 and TRBJ2-2, with D perhaps given as TRBD1 or TRBD2 (6 bases each). Germline loops: CDR1 SGHRS, CDR2 YFSETQ. The V end lost 4 bases, the J end lost 3 bases, and 13 bases lay between the germline ends. There are 15 residues in the CDR3. The CDR3 reads CASSEGGSDTGELFF. CDR3 DNA sequence: TGCGCCAGCAGCGAGGGGGGTTCTGACACCGGGGAGCTGTTTTTT.

This rearrangement joins TRBV20-1 to TRBJ2-1; 10 bases line up with TRBD2. The DNA end is a closer match to TRBJ2-7, so the J assignment may be wrong. The CDR3 runs to 17 residues. Germline V gene data show CDR1 as DFQATT and CDR2 as SNEGSKA (reference sequence). The CDR3 here is CSAVTRLAGSSYNEQYF. The CDR3 DNA reads TGCAGTGCCGTAACCCGACTAGCGGGTAGCTCCTACAATGAGCAGTACTTC.

The sample holds a few counts of this clonotype. This chain uses TRBV20-1 with TRBJ2-5; D possibly corresponds to TRBD1 (6 bases). CDR3 length equals 13 residues. Trimming took 0 bases from V and 5 from J, leaving 10 bases between them. The germline V gene has CDR1 DFQATT and CDR2 SNEGSKA (reference sequence). The CDR3 DNA is TGCAGTGCTAGAGAGAGGGGGTGGGAGACCCAGTACTTC. This encodes CSARERGWETQYF.

The chain uses TRBV7-8 and TRBJ2-7, with D perhaps matching TRBD2 (5 bases). The CDR3 runs to 17 residues. Trimming pared 4 bases from V and 3 bases from J, leaving 22 bases between. Germline V lookup: CDR1 SGHVS, CDR2 FQNEAQ. The CDR3 region is CASSSTSEVAPLYEQYF. As DNA, the CDR3 is TGTGCCAGCAGCTCCACGTCGGAGGTGGCCCCTCTCTACGAGCAGTACTTC.

This clonotype was counted only a few times. This chain links TRBV30 with TRBJ2-3, with 7 bases that match TRBD2. Germline lookup yields CDR1 GTSNPN and CDR2 SVGIG (reference sequence). With V trimmed by 0 bases and J by 2 bases, 5 bases remained unmatched. The CDR3 sequence is 15 residues long. The CDR3, as DNA: TGTGCCTGGAGTGTGAATGCGGGAGTCACAGATACGCAGTATTTT. Translation: CAWSVNAGVTDTQYF.

This clonotype was counted a few times. The rearrangement links TRBV5-6 to TRBJ2-7, with a possible D match to TRBD1 (6 bases). Trimming stripped 5 bases from V and 2 bases from J, with 20 bases between. Germline V gene data show CDR1 as SGHDT and CDR2 as YYEEEE. The length of the CDR3 is 16 residues. The CDR3 region is CASSRRQASLTYEQYF. The CDR3 nucleotides read TGTGCCAGCAGTCGGAGACAGGCTTCACTTACCTACGAGCAGTACTTC.